Shown below are 25 T cell receptor beta chains from a single sample sequenced in a study of blood T cell repertoires in COVID-19. TCRdb's table, derived via immunoSEQ multiplex PCR, lists solely in-frame clones and lacks some. The sample has 250,000 to 300,000 clones, roughly 90% seen once; the top ten hold about 12%. The sample was peripheral blood. The receptors were gathered from a woman in her sixties with acute or convalescent COVID-19.

The V gene is TRBV5-6, the J gene TRBJ2-1, with 7 bases matching TRBD2. The CDR3 runs to 12 residues. J was trimmed by 10 bases and V by 1 base; bases with no gene match: 2. Germline CDR1 is SGHDT and CDR2 is YYEEEE. The CDR3, as DNA: TGTGCCAGCAGCTTGACTAGCGAGGAGCAGTTCTTC. It encodes CASSLTSEEQFF.

The rearrangement links TRBV28 to TRBJ1-6; no reliable D call. V lost 3 bases and J lost 7, with 4 bases in between. This CDR3 contains 12 residues. Looked up from germline, CDR1 is MDHEN and CDR2 is SYDVKM. The CDR3 bases are TGTGCCAGCAGTTTTGAGAATTCACCCCTCCACTTT. It is translated as CASSFENSPLHF.

A single count supports this clone. J is TRBJ1-4 and V is TRBV4-2; D is perhaps TRBD1 (6 bases). Germline CDR1 and CDR2: LGHNA and YNFKEQ. The CDR3 is 16 amino acids. The germline V and J ends were trimmed by 3 bases and 8 bases, with 19 bases remaining between them. The CDR3 DNA reads as TGTGCCAGCAGCCAGGGAACGGGACACCTGGGGGAAAAACTGTTTTTT. Residues: CASSQGTGHLGEKLFF.

The V call is TRBV24-1, the J call TRBJ2-1; D gene uncertain. Germline V gives CDR1 KGHDR, CDR2 SFDVKD. CDR3 length equals 12 residues. The germline V and J ends were trimmed by 2 bases and 8 bases, with 6 bases remaining between them. This chain's CDR3 is CATSDSFHEQFF. The CDR3 coding sequence is TGTGCCACCAGTGATTCCTTCCATGAGCAGTTCTTC.

The J gene is TRBJ1-1, the V gene TRBV28, with D unresolved. Trimming removed 5 bases from V and 1 base from J, with 11 bases in between. Germline V gives CDR1 MDHEN, CDR2 SYDVKM. This CDR3 has 14 residues. The CDR3 sequence is CASSLLAPNTEAFF. The CDR3 DNA reads as TGTGCCAGCAGTCTGTTGGCCCCGAACACTGAAGCTTTCTTT.

The chain joins TRBV2 to TRBJ1-6; D is unclear. The germline V gene encodes CDR1 SNHLY and CDR2 FYNNEI. CDR3 length: 17 amino acids. V was trimmed by 0 bases and J by 7 bases, leaving 16 bases between them. The CDR3 protein is CASSEALIWAENSPLHF. CDR3 sequence (DNA): TGTGCCAGCAGTGAAGCGCTAATATGGGCCGAGAATTCACCCCTCCACTTT.

Of note for this clone: This specimen includes other DNA sequences encoding the same CDR3. The V and J genes are TRBV15 and TRBJ1-6; D gene uncertain. Germline V gives CDR1 LNHNV, CDR2 YYDKDF (reference sequence). V was clipped by 0 bases and J by 7 bases, with 7 bases between them. This CDR3 has 14 residues. CDR3 amino acids: CATSREGRNSPLHF. CDR3 bases: TGTGCCACCAGCAGAGAAGGGAGAAATTCACCCCTCCACTTT.

The rearrangement links TRBV19 to TRBJ2-7, with TRBD1 matching 8 bases. Germline CDR1 is LNHDA and CDR2 is SQIVND (reference sequence). V lost 5 bases to trimming and J lost 5 bases; unmatched junction nucleotides: 11. The CDR3 is 15 amino acids. This CDR3 is CASSPRTGPRDEQYF. The CDR3, as DNA: TGTGCCAGTAGTCCCCGGACAGGGCCAAGAGACGAGCAGTACTTC.

For this clone: Other DNA sequences in the sample encode the same CDR3. The gene calls are TRBV15 and TRBJ1-5, with D possibly matching TRBD1 (6 bases). There are 14 residues in the CDR3. Germline V gene lookup returns CDR1 LNHNV and CDR2 YYDKDF (reference sequence). V was shortened by 0 bases and J by 7 bases, with 10 bases between the two germline ends. The CDR3 DNA reads as TGTGCCACCAGCAGAGACAGGGGAAACCAGCCCCAGCATTTT. Its translation is CATSRDRGNQPQHF. The full variable domain, rest sourced from reference TRBV15 and TRBJ1-5, is DAMVIQNPRYQVTQFGKPVTLSCSQTLNHNVMYWYQQKSSQAPKLLFHYYDKDFNNEADTPDNFQSRRPNTSFCFLDIRSPGLGDTAMYLCATSRDRGNQPQHFGDGTRLSIL.

The chain recombines TRBV19 with TRBJ2-7; a weak D match, TRBD2 (6 bases). The germline V gene has CDR1 LNHDA and CDR2 SQIVND (reference sequence). V shed 8 bases and J shed 5 bases, with 13 bases lying between them. The CDR3 contains 12 residues. The CDR3 sequence is CASWEAQDEQYF. CDR3 DNA sequence: TGTGCCAGTTGGGAGGCTCAGGACGAGCAGTACTTC.

The chain has TRBV5-1 and TRBJ2-1; TRBD1 aligns across 7 bases. The V gene end was trimmed by 0 bases and the J gene end by 9 bases; junction bases not matched to a gene: 6. Per the germline V gene, CDR1 is SGHRS and CDR2 is YFSETQ. This CDR3 has 14 residues. CDR3 amino acids: CASSLDGQAGEQFF. CDR3 sequence (DNA): TGCGCCAGCAGCTTGGACGGACAGGCGGGTGAGCAGTTCTTC. The full variable domain, with the rest looked up from reference TRBV5-1 and TRBJ2-1, is KAGVTQTPRYLIKTRGQQVTLSCSPISGHRSVSWYQQTPGQGLQFLFEYFSETQRNKGNFPGRFSGRQFSNSRSEMNVSTLELGDSALYLCASSLDGQAGEQFFGPGTRLTVL.

This rearrangement joins TRBV5-1 to TRBJ2-7; D perhaps matches TRBD2 (6 bases). Trimming shortened V by 0 bases and J by 3 bases, and 10 bases separated the two germline ends. This CDR3 has 14 amino acids. Germline V lookup: CDR1 SGHRS, CDR2 YFSETQ. DNA of the CDR3: TGCGCCAGCAGCTTGGAGGCCGGGAGCTACGAGCAGTACTTC. Encoded protein: CASSLEAGSYEQYF.

The rearrangement links TRBV7-9 to TRBJ1-3; unclear D gene. With 5 bases removed from V and 4 bases from J, the gap between germline ends came to 12 bases. Germline loops: CDR1 SEHNR, CDR2 FQNEAQ (reference sequence). The CDR3 loop spans 14 amino acids. The CDR3 is CASSTPLWGNTIYF. CDR3 nucleotide sequence: TGTGCCAGCAGCACCCCACTTTGGGGAAACACCATATATTTT.

The chain uses TRBV7-3 and TRBJ2-3, with 8 positions matching TRBD2. This CDR3 contains 17 residues. Trimming cost V 4 bases and J 3 bases; bases outside gene matches: 12. From germline, CDR1 is SGHTA and CDR2 FQGTGA. As DNA, the CDR3 is TGTGCCAGCAGCTCCATATCAATGAGCGGGGGAACAGATACGCAGTATTTT. Translation gives CASSSISMSGGTDTQYF.

The chain couples TRBV7-5 to TRBJ2-1; the table assigns TRBD2, which was not confirmed against the DNA. TRBV7-5 is described as a pseudogene. There are 16 residues in the CDR3. The CDR3 DNA reads TGTGTCAGAAGCCGCCCGGGGAAGGGATCCTACAATGAGCAGTTCTTC. Translation: CVRSRPGKGSYNEQFF.

This clone was counted once. The chain combines TRBV20-1 with TRBJ2-5; a weak D match, TRBD2 (5 bases). Trimming took off 3 bases at V and 4 bases at J, with 18 bases between the two ends. Germline V lookup: CDR1 DFQATT, CDR2 SNEGSKA (reference sequence). The CDR3 totals 15 residues. CDR3 nucleotides: TGCAGTGCTAGTGAGCGGAGAGGCGGAGGAGAGACCCAGTACTTC. It is translated as CSASERRGGGETQYF.

V gene TRBV6-2 or TRBV6-3 combines with J gene TRBJ2-1; 9 bases align to TRBD2. Trimming took 6 bases from V and 3 from J; bases not matched to a gene: 6. This CDR3 is 15 amino acids long. The V gene's germline CDR1 is MNHEY and CDR2 SVGEGT. The chain's CDR3 is CASSHPLAGYNEQFF. For the CDR3, the DNA is TGTGCCAGCAGCCACCCACTAGCGGGCTACAATGAGCAGTTCTTC.

In DNA form, the CDR3 reads TGTGCCAGCAGCTCGACAGGGGGAACCTCTGAAGCTTTCTTT. Amino acids: CASSSTGGTSEAFF. The rearrangement joins TRBV3-1 (or the pseudogene TRBV3-2) to TRBJ1-1; 9 bases map to TRBD1. Germline values: CDR1 LGHDT, CDR2 YNNKEL (reference sequence). The CDR3 extends over 14 amino acids. Germline trimming cut 5 bases from V and 6 bases from J; bases unmatched to any gene: 7.

This clone was detected once. The J gene is TRBJ2-5, the V gene TRBV18; 12 bases align to TRBD1. The CDR3 loop spans 17 amino acids. V dropped 4 bases and J dropped 4; count of bases not matched to a gene: 10. The germline V gene has CDR1 KGHSH and CDR2 LQKENI. The CDR3 nucleotides read TGTGCCAGCTCACTCCAACCGGGACAGGGGGCCTCAGAGACCCAGTACTTC. Amino acid sequence: CASSLQPGQGASETQYF.

The rearrangement uses TRBV27 and TRBJ1-3, with unresolved D. The CDR3 consists of 14 residues. Germline V gives CDR1 MNHEY, CDR2 SMNVEV (reference sequence). V was cut by 5 bases and J by 0 bases, with 8 bases left in between. The CDR3 loop is CASSPRSSGNTIYF. CDR3 coding DNA: TGTGCCAGCAGTCCACGGAGCTCTGGAAACACCATATATTTT.

This sequence joins TRBV28 and TRBJ2-1, with 13 bases fitting TRBD2. The CDR3 consists of 15 residues. J was trimmed by 8 bases and V by 7 bases; bases with no gene match: 8. Germline loops: CDR1 MDHEN, CDR2 SYDVKM. The CDR3 region is CASTGLAGAGDEQFF. In nucleotides, the CDR3 is TGTGCCAGCACTGGACTAGCGGGAGCTGGGGATGAGCAGTTCTTC.

This clone was counted only a few times. The chain has TRBV28 and TRBJ1-2; perhaps TRBD1 as D (6 bases). Per germline, CDR1 MDHEN and CDR2 SYDVKM. This CDR3 is built from 15 residues. V lost 5 bases and J 2 bases, leaving 15 bases between the germline ends. CDR3 protein: CASSPSPTGNYGYTF. The CDR3 nucleotides are TGTGCCAGCAGTCCATCACCCACAGGGAACTATGGCTACACCTTC.

The V and J genes are TRBV6-2 or TRBV6-3 and TRBJ2-5; 15 nucleotides line up with TRBD2. Trimming at V came to 5 bases and at J to 2 bases, leaving 3 bases not matched to a gene. Germline CDR1 reads MNHEY; CDR2 reads SVGEGT. CDR3 length: 16 amino acids. The CDR3 region has the DNA TGTGCCAGCAGTCCCGGACTAGCGGGAGGGCAAGAGACCCAGTACTTC. As protein: CASSPGLAGGQETQYF.

The chain has TRBV6-5 and TRBJ1-5; D is uncertain. CDR3 length equals 13 residues. V gave up 8 bases and J gave up 6 bases, with 14 bases separating them. Germline lookup yields CDR1 MNHEY and CDR2 SVGAGI. CDR3 amino acids: CASQYGTGQPQHF. The CDR3 nucleotides are TGTGCCAGCCAATATGGCACGGGTCAGCCCCAGCATTTT.

The chain couples TRBV10-3 to TRBJ2-2, with TRBD2 matching over 11 bases. This CDR3 comprises 14 residues. The V gene end was trimmed by 10 bases and the J gene end by 3 bases; junction bases not matched to a gene: 4. Germline loops: CDR1 ENHRY, CDR2 SYGVKD. In nucleotides, the CDR3 is TGTGCCACACTACTAGCGGGAGACACCGGGGAGCTGTTTTTT. It translates to CATLLAGDTGELFF.